This TCR beta chain comes out of a study of Ad26.COV2.S vaccination and SARS-CoV-2 variants (dated by TCRdb to about 2021). Looking at the study overall: Vaccine-arm donors came from COV1001, a multicentre, randomized, double-blind, placebo-controlled phase I-IIa trial of Ad26.COV2.S in healthy adults. Ad26.COV2.S was given intramuscularly at 5x10^10 or 1x10^11 viral particles, as a single shot or as two shots 56 days apart. TCRbeta repertoire sequencing served as the tool for gauging how specific and how broad the SARS-CoV-2-reactive T cell receptors were following Ad26.COV2.S vaccination. A total of around 32 samples were included in the TCR-sequenced set, comprising roughly 19 Ad26.COV2.S vaccine recipients, 5 placebo recipients and 8 SARS-CoV-2 convalescent individuals. Trial participants were randomized into five groups of five, in which low-dose or high-dose Ad26.COV2.S was given once or twice, or placebo was given on both occasions. Investigators remained blinded to trial group allocation during experiments and outcome assessment.

The immunoSEQ Assay was the method used to sequence TCRbeta CDR3 regions. After extraction, genomic DNA underwent amplification by bias-controlled multiplex PCR, followed by high-throughput sequencing. Per the authors' processing: To quantify the absolute abundance of each unique TCRbeta CDR3 region, sequences were collapsed and filtered. T cell fraction was estimated by normalizing TCRbeta template counts to usable DNA, which was measured by amplifying reference genes present in all nucleated cells. Repertoire TCRs were annotated as SARS-CoV-2-specific by exact matching of V gene, CDR3 amino acid sequence and J gene to a known reactive TCR set. MIRA supplied the reference SARS-CoV-2 TCR set, which was filtered for enrichment in COVID-19-positive ImmuneCODE repertoires so that public or cross-reactive TCRs were removed. Using the MIRA antigens, annotated TCRs were further analysed by specific ORF or by position within an ORF. Breadth was defined as the number of annotated unique rearrangements divided by the total number of unique productive rearrangements, and depth was defined as the summed frequency of the annotated unique rearrangements. Group comparisons of TCR breadth used two-sided Wilcoxon rank-sum tests. TCRdb provides this immuneACCESS table in a form limited to in-frame rearrangements. Some clones are lacking; in checked studies, under half of them reflect an unresolved V gene, and why the rest are absent is not known. That table gives V, J and clone size, and the DNA gave D and trimming. In all, the sample holds about 320,000 clones, and approximately 86% of those were seen once. The ten largest make up less than 2% of the sample.

Points on this clone: This receptor's antigen is unknown. Base qualities were left out, and no much larger clone turns up one base away.

The CDR3 measures 13 amino acids from cysteine to phenylalanine. This entry keeps only the CDR3 DNA: 39 bases, framed from base 1. In the germline V gene (reference sequence), CDR1 corresponds to LGHDT and CDR2 to YNNKEL. The junction carries 9 bases between V and J, which are trimmed by 2 bases and 6 bases respectively. Reading the label with the study, this specimen's treatment or condition is: roughly 18 received Ad26.COV2.S at low or high dose, single or two shots; five or six received placebo; per-sample allocation not given. For vaccine and placebo recipients, repertoires were sequenced using samples collected on day 63 after the first injection. Cohort 1b enrolled around 23 adults aged 18-55 years at a single site in Boston, USA, between 29 July and 7 August 2020. As a vaccine, Ad26.COV2.S was a replication-incompetent adenovirus type 26 vector that expressed a prefusion-stabilized SARS-CoV-2 spike protein derived from the original Wuhan strain.

What the authors observed across the whole study: After vaccination, spike-specific CD8+ and CD4+ T cell responses were reported to show substantial breadth. The authors noted that the TCR breadth and depth analyses may have underestimated total T cell responses. Higher spike-specific TCR breadth was observed in Ad26.COV2.S recipients than in placebo recipients (P = 0.0014). Non-spike TCR breadth was comparable between vaccine and placebo recipients, consistent with the vaccine containing only spike. The study was not powered to compare responses between vaccine doses or regimens.

This receptor was identified in a person aged 18-65 years who received the Ad26.COV2.S COVID-19 vaccine or a placebo. The rearrangement combines TRBV3-1 (or the pseudogene TRBV3-2) with TRBJ2-3, with a tentative D gene TRBD2 over 6 matching bases. The sample consisted of peripheral blood, taken in a trial of Ad26.COV2.S vaccine versus placebo. The CDR3 here reads CASSQWGTDTQYF. The DNA reads TGTGCCAGCAGCCAATGGGGGACTGATACGCAGTATTTT.